One and the same sample provided the 27 T cell receptor beta chains below, sequenced in a study of blood T cells in healthy people across ages. The use of a sample-barcoded 5' primer and a J-beta primer mix characterized a second PCR of roughly 7 to 11 cycles. One entry per CDR3 protein results from TCRdb running MiXCR on the 5' RACE reads. In the table there are under 2,000,000 distinct CDR3 sequences, around 50% of which are singletons. Sequenced input: blood. Source of these receptors: a woman between 40 and 50 years old in good health.

In the case of this clonotype: Relative to the germline gene, one junction end is altered; a read error may explain this. This chain connects TRBV5-1 to TRBJ2-3; tentative D call: TRBD2 (6 bases). Germline V gene sequence: CDR1 SGHRS, CDR2 YFSETQ. This CDR3 region has 16 residues. CDR3 loop: CASSLEGGESTDTQYF. The DNA for the CDR3 is TGCGCCAGCAGCTTGGAAGGCGGGGAGAGCACCGATACGCAGTATTTT.

The chain carries TRBV15 and TRBJ2-3; 7 nucleotides line up with TRBD2. With 8 bases clipped from V and 0 bases from J, the junction kept 14 bases outside the gene matches. Germline CDR1 and CDR2: LNHNV and YYDKDF (reference sequence). The CDR3 spans 17 residues. The CDR3: CATSRLAGAPSTDTQYF. CDR3 DNA: TGTGCCACCTCGAGACTAGCTGGGGCCCCGAGCACAGATACGCAGTATTTT.

V usage is TRBV20-1 and J usage is TRBJ2-1; D call uncertain. V lost 1 base, J lost 10 bases, and 8 bases lay in between. This CDR3 is 11 amino acids long. Germline values: CDR1 DFQATT, CDR2 SNEGSKA (reference sequence). Here the CDR3 DNA reads TGCAGTGCTAGAGTAGCCCAGGAGCAGTTCTTC. It yields the protein CSARVAQEQFF.

The chain carries TRBV9 and TRBJ2-1; 7 bases map to TRBD1. The J call may be faulty, since TRBJ2-7 better matches the DNA end. Germline-derived CDR1 and CDR2 are SGDLS and YYNGEE. This CDR3 has 16 residues. The CDR3 sequence: CASSVETGLSYNEQYF. The CDR3 nucleotides are TGTGCCAGCAGCGTAGAGACAGGGCTCTCCTACAATGAGCAGTACTTC.

V gene TRBV7-2 combines with J gene TRBJ1-2; D not certain. V was clipped by 6 bases and J by 8 bases, with 19 bases between them. The CDR3 contains 14 residues. CDR1 SGHTA and CDR2 FQGNSA come from the germline V gene. Here the CDR3 DNA reads TGTGCCAGCAGACGGATGACACCCCTGGCGGGCTACACCTTC. Residues: CASRRMTPLAGYTF.

The rearrangement joins TRBV4-1 to TRBJ2-4, with a weak D call TRBD1 (5 bases). The V end lost 1 base, the J end lost 1 base, and 14 bases lay between the germline ends. CDR3 length equals 17 residues. CDR1 and CDR2 (germline): MGHRA, YSYEKL. CDR3 nucleotide sequence: TGCGCCAGCAGCCAAGTCGTAACAGGTTCTGCCAAAAACATTCAGTACTTC. Translated, it gives CASSQVVTGSAKNIQYF.

The chain employs TRBV5-1 and TRBJ2-7, with D perhaps matching TRBD1 (5 bases). CDR1 SGHRS and CDR2 YFSETQ come from the germline V gene. Deletions cut 5 bases from V and 4 bases from J, with 19 bases between. CDR3 size: 15 residues. The CDR3 protein is CASRSDTSVGYEQYF. Written as DNA, the CDR3 is TGCGCCAGCAGGTCGGACACCTCGGTGGGGTACGAGCAGTACTTC.

This clonotype was found once. The V call is TRBV18, the J call TRBJ2-3; D gene unclear. Germline V gene lookup returns CDR1 KGHSH and CDR2 LQKENI. Trimming removed 6 bases at V and 8 bases at J, with 18 bases between. The CDR3 extends over 14 amino acids. CDR3 residues: CASSPPRASFTQYF. The CDR3 coding sequence is TGTGCCAGCTCTCCTCCCAGAGCCTCTTTTACGCAGTATTTT.

This clonotype was counted only a few times. The rearrangement uses TRBV4-2 and TRBJ1-2; TRBD1 aligns across 7 bases. The CDR3 loop spans 15 amino acids. Germline CDR1 reads LGHNA; CDR2 reads YNFKEQ. The V and J ends lost 6 bases and 6 bases, in that order; junction bases with no gene match: 13. CDR3 nucleotides: TGTGCCAGCAGTCGAAGTTTCAGGGGGGTGGATGGCTACACCTTC. It translates to CASSRSFRGVDGYTF.

This clonotype has more than one count but fewer than ten. J is TRBJ1-1 and V is TRBV12-3 or TRBV12-4; 11 bases agree with TRBD1. CDR3 length: 15 residues. V trimming: 6 bases; J trimming: 6 bases; junction bases outside the gene matches: 9. The CDR3 DNA is TGTGCCAGCAGCCCTACGGGACAGGGGGGAGCTGAAGCTTTCTTT. Translating gives CASSPTGQGGAEAFF.

The J gene is TRBJ2-1, the V gene TRBV12-3 or TRBV12-4; 9 bases are a match to TRBD2. The junction had 6 bases not matched to a gene; V was cut back by 9 bases and J by 12 bases. The CDR3 covers 11 residues. The CDR3 region has the DNA TGTGCCAGTGAAGCGGGGGGCGGGCAGTTCTTC. Its translation is CASEAGGGQFF.

A few counts support this clonotype. V usage is TRBV29-1 and J usage is TRBJ1-1; 9 bases align to TRBD1. Looked up from germline, CDR1 is SQVTM and CDR2 is ANQGSEA. The CDR3 spans 16 residues. Germline trimming cut 6 bases from V and 3 bases from J; bases unmatched to any gene: 14. CDR3 protein: CSVSKGWTGADTEAFF. In DNA, the CDR3 is TGCAGCGTCTCGAAGGGATGGACAGGGGCGGACACTGAAGCTTTCTTT.

This chain uses TRBV10-2 with TRBJ2-7; the D call may be TRBD1 or TRBD2 (5 bases each). Trimming removed 4 bases at V and 2 bases at J, with 12 bases between. The CDR3 contains 14 residues. The germline V gene has CDR1 WSHSY and CDR2 SAAADI. The DNA for the CDR3 is TGCGCCAGCAGTGTGGGGGACGAAGCCTACGAGCAGTACTTC. Amino acid sequence: CASSVGDEAYEQYF.

The chain is built from TRBV20-1 and TRBJ2-5; D is possibly TRBD2 (5 bases). The CDR3 sequence is 13 residues long. Germline-derived CDR1 and CDR2 are DFQATT and SNEGSKA (reference sequence). Trimming removed 1 base from V and 3 bases from J, with 9 bases in between. As DNA, the CDR3 is TGCAGTGCTAGAGGGACTGGAAAAGAGACCCAGTACTTC. It specifies CSARGTGKETQYF.

The V call is TRBV9, the J call TRBJ2-1, with 12 bases that match TRBD2. The DNA end is a closer match to TRBJ2-7, so the J assignment may be wrong. In germline, CDR1 is SGDLS, CDR2 YYNGEE. This CDR3 spans 17 amino acids. The CDR3 region has the DNA TGTGCCAGCAGCGCCTTGACTAGCGGGGGTCCCTACAATGAGCAGTACTTC. Translated: CASSALTSGGPYNEQYF.

The chain couples TRBV12-3 or TRBV12-4 to TRBJ1-2; no clear D gene. V was pared by 6 bases and J by 5 bases, with 13 bases between. This CDR3 region has 13 residues. The DNA for the CDR3 is TGTGCCAGCAGCCCCGGGATCGTGTATGGCTACACCTTC. It specifies CASSPGIVYGYTF.

This clonotype was recorded a few times. A junction end diverges from the germline sequence, so it may reflect a read error. The chain is built from TRBV2 and TRBJ2-4; D is possibly TRBD2 (6 bases). This CDR3 has 13 residues. Germline V gene data show CDR1 as SNHLY and CDR2 as FYNNEI. This CDR3 reads CARSGGDKNIQYF. CDR3 nucleotide sequence: TGTGCCAGGAGTGGCGGGGATAAAAACATTCAGTACTTC.

This clonotype has just a few counts. The gene calls are TRBV3-1 and TRBJ2-1, with D possibly being TRBD1 (6 bases). The CDR3 is 14 amino acids. Germline CDR1 reads LGHDT; CDR2 reads YNNKEL (reference sequence). V was trimmed by 3 bases and J by 3 bases, leaving 9 bases between them. CDR3 DNA: TGTGCCAGCAGCCACAGGGGTGACTACAATGAGCAGTTCTTC. It encodes CASSHRGDYNEQFF.

This clonotype came up a few times. The chain carries TRBV7-2 and TRBJ1-2, with 10 bases fitting TRBD1. Per the germline V gene, CDR1 is SGHTA and CDR2 is FQGNSA. V was pared by 4 bases and J by 4 bases, with 6 bases of the junction left unmatched. The CDR3 is 15 residues long. The chain's CDR3 is CASSSDRGLPYGYTF. CDR3 in DNA: TGTGCCAGCAGCTCCGACAGGGGGCTACCCTATGGCTACACCTTC.

The DNA for the CDR3 is TGTGCCACCAGCAGAAGGACAGGGGACCGTGCGGAGACGCAGTATTTT. As protein: CATSRRTGDRAETQYF. The chain recombines TRBV15 with TRBJ2-3; TRBD1 matches 9 bases. The V gene's germline CDR1 is LNHNV and CDR2 YYDKDF (reference sequence). CDR3 length: 16 residues. The V segment lost 2 bases and the J segment 9 bases; nucleotides outside the gene matches: 12.

The CDR3 here is CASSTAVRANTEAFF. Written as DNA, the CDR3 is TGTGCCAGCAGTACGGCGGTCAGGGCGAACACTGAAGCTTTCTTT. The chain couples TRBV6-5 to TRBJ1-1; D possibly corresponds to TRBD1 (5 bases). The CDR3 runs to 15 residues. V dropped 5 bases and J dropped 1 base, with 14 bases sitting between them. Germline-derived CDR1 and CDR2 are MNHEY and SVGAGI.

This clonotype was recorded a few times. The V gene is TRBV4-3, the J gene TRBJ2-5, with D perhaps matching TRBD1 (6 bases). This CDR3 contains 13 residues. Trimming took off 1 base at V and 4 bases at J, with 7 bases between the two ends. Germline V lookup: CDR1 LGHNA, CDR2 YSLEER. CDR3 sequence (DNA): TGCGCCAGCAGCCAAGGGGGGCCAGAGACCCAGTACTTC. As protein: CASSQGGPETQYF.

V gene TRBV7-2 combines with J gene TRBJ1-5; D ambiguous. V was cut by 3 bases and J by 1 base, with 16 bases left in between. CDR1 is SGHTA, CDR2 FQGNSA, per germline. The CDR3 sequence is 17 residues long. CDR3 DNA sequence: TGTGCCAGCAGCTTCTCGATGACCCCCGGAAGCAATCAGCCCCAGCATTTT. Translated, it gives CASSFSMTPGSNQPQHF.

CDR3: CASSFQGFGRTEAFF. The CDR3 nucleotides read TGTGCCAGCAGTTTCCAGGGGTTTGGGCGCACTGAAGCTTTCTTT. The J gene is TRBJ1-1, the V gene TRBV28, with D maybe TRBD1 (6 bases). The germline gives CDR1 MDHEN, CDR2 SYDVKM. This CDR3 contains 15 residues. V dropped 3 bases and J dropped 4 bases, with 15 bases sitting between them. The full variable domain, completed using reference TRBV28 and TRBJ1-1, is DVKVTQSSRYLVKRTGEKVFLECVQDMDHENMFWYRQDPGLGLRLIYFSYDVKMKEKGDIPEGYSVSREKKERFSLILESASTNQTSMYLCASSFQGFGRTEAFFGQGTRLTVV.

This clonotype was observed at least ten times. The chain has TRBV7-2 and TRBJ2-4, with unresolved D. The CDR3 runs 14 residues. V lost 1 base and J lost 3, with 7 bases in between. In germline, CDR1 is SGHTA, CDR2 FQGNSA. The CDR3 sequence is CASSLGVGKNIQYF. CDR3 sequence (DNA): TGTGCCAGCAGCTTAGGGGTTGGCAAAAACATTCAGTACTTC.

Details on this clonotype: A read error may produce the germline difference seen at one junction end. This rearrangement joins TRBV27 to TRBJ2-5; either TRBD1 or TRBD2 may fit D (5 bases each). The CDR3 covers 19 residues. Germline CDR1 MNHEY, CDR2 SMNVEV (reference sequence). CDR3 residues: CVSSSSPRDGSHWQETQYF. CDR3 nucleotides: TGTGTCAGCAGTTCAAGTCCCCGGGACGGCTCACATTGGCAAGAGACCCAGTACTTC.

This chain joins TRBV7-2 and TRBJ2-7, with 8 bases aligning to TRBD1. After removal of 3 bases from V and 3 bases from J, the junction contained 13 bases not matched to a gene. This CDR3 spans 17 amino acids. Germline V gene sequence: CDR1 SGHTA, CDR2 FQGNSA. In nucleotides, the CDR3 is TGTGCCAGCAGCTTTACCTCCGGACAGGGAGTCAACTACGAGCAGTACTTC. This sequence encodes CASSFTSGQGVNYEQYF.